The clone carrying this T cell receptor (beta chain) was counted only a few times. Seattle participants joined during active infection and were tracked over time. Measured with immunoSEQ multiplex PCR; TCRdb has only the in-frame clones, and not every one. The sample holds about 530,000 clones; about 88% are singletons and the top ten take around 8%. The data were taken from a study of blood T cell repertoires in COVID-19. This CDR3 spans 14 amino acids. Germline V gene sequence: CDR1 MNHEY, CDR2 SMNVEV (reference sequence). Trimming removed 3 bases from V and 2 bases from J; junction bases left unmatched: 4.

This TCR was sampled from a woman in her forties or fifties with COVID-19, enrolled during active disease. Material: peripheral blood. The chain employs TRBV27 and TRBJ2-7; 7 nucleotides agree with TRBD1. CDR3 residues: CASSFRGQAYEQYF. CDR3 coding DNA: TGTGCCAGCAGTTTTCGAGGACAGGCCTACGAGCAGTACTTC.